This TCR beta chain comes out of a study of blood T cells in healthy people across ages. A second PCR of 7 to 11 cycles used a sample-barcoded 5' primer and a J-beta primer mix. Each CDR3 protein is one row after TCRdb ran MiXCR on the 5' RACE reads. The data contain roughly 800,000 distinct CDR3 sequences, about three fifths of them singletons. V shed 4 bases, J shed 5 bases, and the junction held 7 bases outside the gene matches. Germline V lookup: CDR1 DFQATT, CDR2 SNEGSKA (reference sequence). This CDR3 is 14 amino acids long. The chain links TRBV20-1 to TRBJ2-1; TRBD2 matches at 8 bases. The TCR was taken from a man aged 30 to 45 in good health. The sample consisted of blood. CDR3 nucleotides: TGCAGTGCTAACATCGGGGGGGCCGACAATGAGCAGTTCTTC. Residues: CSANIGGADNEQFF.